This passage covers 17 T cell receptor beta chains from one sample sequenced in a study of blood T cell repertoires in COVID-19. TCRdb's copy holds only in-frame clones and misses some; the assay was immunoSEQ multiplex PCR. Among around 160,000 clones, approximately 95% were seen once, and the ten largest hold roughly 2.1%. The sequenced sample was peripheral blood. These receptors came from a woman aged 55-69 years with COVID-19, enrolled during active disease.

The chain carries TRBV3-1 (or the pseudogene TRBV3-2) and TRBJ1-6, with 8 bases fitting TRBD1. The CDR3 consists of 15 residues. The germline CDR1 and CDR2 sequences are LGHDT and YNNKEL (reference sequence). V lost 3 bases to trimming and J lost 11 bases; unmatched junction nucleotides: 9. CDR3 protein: CASSQSAGGRAPLHF. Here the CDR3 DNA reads TGTGCCAGCAGCCAGTCCGCAGGGGGCCGAGCACCCCTCCACTTT.

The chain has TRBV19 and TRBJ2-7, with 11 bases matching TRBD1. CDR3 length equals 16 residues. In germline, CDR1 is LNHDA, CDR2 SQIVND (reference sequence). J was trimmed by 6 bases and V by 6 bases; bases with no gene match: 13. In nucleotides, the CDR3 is TGTGCCAGTAGGCCTAGGGGACAGGGGGAGTCTGTCGAGCAGTACTTC. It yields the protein CASRPRGQGESVEQYF.

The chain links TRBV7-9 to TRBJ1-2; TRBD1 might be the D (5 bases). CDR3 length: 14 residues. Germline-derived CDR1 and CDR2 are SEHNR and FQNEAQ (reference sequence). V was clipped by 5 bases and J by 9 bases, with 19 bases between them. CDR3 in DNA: TGTGCCAGCAGCAACCCGACAGAAAGACGCAGCTACACCTTC. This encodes CASSNPTERRSYTF.

The CDR3 bases are TGTGCCAGCAGGCGGGGACCTAATAGCAATCAGCCCCAGCATTTT. It encodes CASRRGPNSNQPQHF. The rearrangement uses TRBV6-5 and TRBJ1-5, with a possible D match to TRBD1 (5 bases). Trimming took 6 bases from V and 0 from J, leaving 12 bases between them. CDR3 length: 15 residues. Germline V gene data show CDR1 as MNHEY and CDR2 as SVGAGI.

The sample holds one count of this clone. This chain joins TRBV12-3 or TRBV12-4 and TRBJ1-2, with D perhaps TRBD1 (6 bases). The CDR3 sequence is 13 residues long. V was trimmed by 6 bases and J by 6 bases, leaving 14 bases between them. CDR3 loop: CASRPTYRDGYTF. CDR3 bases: TGTGCCAGCAGACCCACCTACAGGGATGGCTACACCTTC.

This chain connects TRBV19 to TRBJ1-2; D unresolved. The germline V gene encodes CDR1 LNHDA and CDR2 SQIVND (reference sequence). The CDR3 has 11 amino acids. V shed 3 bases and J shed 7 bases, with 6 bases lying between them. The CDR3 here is CASSIEGGYTF. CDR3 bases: TGTGCCAGTAGTATTGAGGGTGGCTACACCTTC.

The CDR3 reads CASSPRLAGEINTQYF. The CDR3 nucleotides read TGTGCCAGCAGCCCCCGACTAGCGGGGGAGATTAATACGCAGTATTTT. The chain links TRBV5-4 to TRBJ2-3; the match to TRBD2 covers 12 bases. J lost 7 bases, V lost 4 bases, and 10 bases had no gene match. Germline loops: CDR1 SGHNT, CDR2 YYREEE (reference sequence). This CDR3 contains 16 residues.

CDR3 sequence (DNA): TGTGCCAGTAGTATGCGGGGACAGCGCCCGAGGAACACTGAAGCTTTCTTT. Protein sequence: CASSMRGQRPRNTEAFF. V is TRBV19 and J is TRBJ1-1; 7 bases align to TRBD1. Looked up from germline, CDR1 is LNHDA and CDR2 is SQIVND (reference sequence). V was clipped by 3 bases and J by 1 base; unmatched bases: 11. The CDR3 sequence is 17 residues long. The whole variable domain, remainder taken from reference TRBV19 and TRBJ1-1, is DGGITQSPKYLFRKEGQNVTLSCEQNLNHDAMYWYRQDPGQGLRLIYYSQIVNDFQKGDIAEGYSVSREKKESFPLTVTSAQKNPTAFYLCASSMRGQRPRNTEAFFGQGTRLTVV.

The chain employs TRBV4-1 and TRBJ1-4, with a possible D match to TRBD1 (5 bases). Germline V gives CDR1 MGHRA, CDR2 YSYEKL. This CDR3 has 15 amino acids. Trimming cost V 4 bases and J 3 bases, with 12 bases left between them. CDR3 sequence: CASSPLDRANEKLFF. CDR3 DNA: TGCGCCAGCAGCCCCTTAGACAGAGCTAATGAAAAACTGTTTTTT.

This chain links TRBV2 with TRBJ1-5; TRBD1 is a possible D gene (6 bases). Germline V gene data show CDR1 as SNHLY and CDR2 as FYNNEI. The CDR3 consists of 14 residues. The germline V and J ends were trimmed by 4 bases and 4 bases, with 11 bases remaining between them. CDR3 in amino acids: CASSGRTENQPQHF. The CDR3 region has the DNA TGTGCCAGCAGTGGGAGGACAGAAAATCAGCCCCAGCATTTT.

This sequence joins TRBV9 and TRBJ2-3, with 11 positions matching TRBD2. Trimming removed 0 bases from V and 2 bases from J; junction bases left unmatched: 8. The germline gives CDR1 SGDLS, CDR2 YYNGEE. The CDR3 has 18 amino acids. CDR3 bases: TGTGCCAGCAGCGTAGGCGCTAGCGGGGGGATTTTCACAGATACGCAGTATTTT. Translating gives CASSVGASGGIFTDTQYF.

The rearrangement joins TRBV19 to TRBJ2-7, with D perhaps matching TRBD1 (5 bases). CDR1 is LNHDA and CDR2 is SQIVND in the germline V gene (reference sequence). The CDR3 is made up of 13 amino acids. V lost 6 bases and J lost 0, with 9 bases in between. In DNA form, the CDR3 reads TGTGCCAGTAGCCAGGGAAACTCCTACGAGCAGTACTTC. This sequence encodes CASSQGNSYEQYF.

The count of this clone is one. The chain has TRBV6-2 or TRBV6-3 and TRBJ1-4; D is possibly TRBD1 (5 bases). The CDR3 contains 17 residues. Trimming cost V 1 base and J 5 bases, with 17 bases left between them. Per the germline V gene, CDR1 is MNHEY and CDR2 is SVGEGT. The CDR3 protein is CASSYYFGTSRNEKLFF. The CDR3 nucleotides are TGTGCCAGCAGTTACTACTTCGGGACTTCGAGGAATGAAAAACTGTTTTTT.

In DNA, the CDR3 is TGCGCCAGCAGCTCAGGCGCAACAACTAATGAAAAACTGTTTTTT. Translated, it gives CASSSGATTNEKLFF. The chain has TRBV5-1 and TRBJ1-4; D unresolved. V was shortened by 3 bases and J by 0 bases, with 9 bases between the two germline ends. The germline V gene has CDR1 SGHRS and CDR2 YFSETQ. The CDR3 contains 15 residues.

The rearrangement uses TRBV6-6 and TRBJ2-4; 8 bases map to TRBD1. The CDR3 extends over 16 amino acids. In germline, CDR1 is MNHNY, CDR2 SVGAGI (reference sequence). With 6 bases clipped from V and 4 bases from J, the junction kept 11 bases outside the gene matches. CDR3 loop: CASRTGAARTKNIQYF. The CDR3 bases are TGTGCCAGCAGGACAGGGGCCGCCAGGACTAAAAACATTCAGTACTTC.

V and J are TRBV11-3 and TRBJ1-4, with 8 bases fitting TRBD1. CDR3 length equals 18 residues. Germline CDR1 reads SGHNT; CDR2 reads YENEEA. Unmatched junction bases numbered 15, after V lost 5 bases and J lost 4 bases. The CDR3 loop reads CASSLELGQEAFNEKLFF. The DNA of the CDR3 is TGTGCCAGCAGCCTCGAACTGGGACAGGAGGCCTTTAATGAAAAACTGTTTTTT.

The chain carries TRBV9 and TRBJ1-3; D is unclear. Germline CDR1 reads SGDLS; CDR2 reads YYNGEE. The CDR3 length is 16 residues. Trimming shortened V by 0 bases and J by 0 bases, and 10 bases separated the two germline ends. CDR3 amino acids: CASSVGPSSSGNTIYF. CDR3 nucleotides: TGTGCCAGCAGCGTAGGGCCCAGTTCCTCTGGAAACACCATATATTTT.